This TCR beta chain comes out of a study of Ad26.COV2.S vaccination and SARS-CoV-2 variants. Study at large: Within the COV1001 Ad26.COV2.S trial arm, the donor was enrolled. Ad26.COV2.S shots went into the muscle once or twice, 56 days apart. General study results and limits: Measures of TCR breadth and depth may have fallen short of total T cell responses. While placebo recipients had lower spike-specific TCR breadth, vaccine recipients had more.

Repertoires were generated with immunoSEQ multiplex PCR, while TCRdb's copy carries only in-frame clones and drops some. The sample holds some 300,000 clones, roughly 84% seen once. Turning to this clone: Its target is not known.

CDR1 MNHEY and CDR2 SVGEGT come from the germline V gene. The V and J ends lost 5 bases and 5 bases, in that order; junction bases with no gene match: 7. There are 16 residues in the CDR3. As for treatment: some 20 received Ad26.COV2.S at low or high dose, single or two shots; roughly 5 received placebo; per-sample allocation not given. Day 63 following the first vaccine or placebo injection was when the samples were taken. The chain employs TRBV6-2 or TRBV6-3 and TRBJ2-4; 12 bases match TRBD2. The clonotype was recovered from a person aged 18-60 years who received the Ad26.COV2.S COVID-19 vaccine or a placebo. Sequenced here: peripheral blood, sampled in a trial of Ad26.COV2.S vaccine versus placebo. The CDR3 spells CASSETSGGVENIQYF. The CDR3 region has the DNA TGTGCCAGCAGTGAGACTAGCGGGGGAGTGGAAAACATTCAGTACTTC.